These 23 T cell receptor beta chains were all obtained from the same sample, sequenced in a study of T cell responses to AZD1222 COVID-19 vaccine. The repertoire was sequenced with immunoSEQ multiplex PCR; TCRdb's copy has only in-frame clones and lacks some. In the table there are more than 80,000 clones, less than 95% of which are singletons. Sequences were derived from peripheral blood, sampled 28 days after the second AZD1222 dose. These receptors all stem from an adult who received the AZD1222 COVID-19 vaccine.

The genes are TRBV3-1 (or the pseudogene TRBV3-2) and TRBJ2-5; 8 bases fit TRBD1. The CDR3 length is 14 residues. CDR1 LGHDT and CDR2 YNNKEL come from the germline V gene (reference sequence). The junction had 5 bases not matched to a gene; V was cut back by 4 bases and J by 4 bases. DNA for the CDR3: TGTGCCAGCAGCCCAACAGGGACAGGAGAGACCCAGTACTTC. The encoded protein is CASSPTGTGETQYF.

This clone was seen only a few times. The chain couples TRBV5-1 to TRBJ1-5; the match to TRBD1 covers 7 bases. J lost 5 bases, V lost 5 bases, and 4 bases had no gene match. CDR3 length equals 13 residues. Germline CDR1 and CDR2: SGHRS and YFSETQ. CDR3 residues: CASRWDRDQPQHF. The CDR3 DNA is TGCGCCAGCAGGTGGGACAGAGATCAGCCCCAGCATTTT.

The chain has TRBV11-3 and TRBJ2-2, with 7 nucleotides matching TRBD1. Germline loops: CDR1 SGHNT, CDR2 YENEEA. The CDR3 spans 13 residues. The J segment lost 7 bases and the V segment lost 5 bases, leaving 4 bases of the junction unmatched. This CDR3 reads CASSRQGLGELFF. In DNA form, the CDR3 reads TGTGCCAGCAGCCGACAGGGCCTCGGGGAGCTGTTTTTT. The full variable domain, with the rest looked up from reference TRBV11-3 and TRBJ2-2, is EAGVVQSPRYKIIEKKQPVAFWCNPISGHNTLYWYLQNLGQGPELLIRYENEEAVDDSQLPKDRFSAERLKGVDSTLKIQPAELGDSAVYLCASSRQGLGELFFGEGSRLTVL.

J is TRBJ2-4 and V is TRBV4-2, with D perhaps matching TRBD1 (5 bases). Looked up from germline, CDR1 is LGHNA and CDR2 is YNFKEQ. There are 15 residues in the CDR3. V dropped 0 bases and J dropped 7 bases, with 13 bases sitting between them. Here the CDR3 reads CASSQDFQGRNIQYF. The DNA for the CDR3 is TGTGCCAGCAGCCAAGATTTCCAGGGAAGGAACATTCAGTACTTC.

This chain joins TRBV27 and TRBJ2-2, with D possibly TRBD2 on 5 matching bases. Germline CDR1 and CDR2: MNHEY and SMNVEV (reference sequence). V was cut by 4 bases and J by 8 bases, with 5 bases left in between. The CDR3 contains 11 residues. The CDR3 reads CASSSGGELFF. DNA for the CDR3: TGTGCCAGCAGTTCGGGAGGGGAGCTGTTTTTT.

J is TRBJ2-5 and V is TRBV2, with D maybe TRBD2 (6 bases). This CDR3 is 13 amino acids long. Per the germline V gene, CDR1 is SNHLY and CDR2 is FYNNEI. The V end lost 10 bases, the J end lost 1 base, and 13 bases lay between the germline ends. The CDR3 DNA reads as TGTGCCACCCGGCGGGGAGCCCAAGAGACCCAGTACTTC. Protein sequence: CATRRGAQETQYF.

The genes are TRBV14 and TRBJ2-5; possibly TRBD1 for D (6 bases). Trimming removed 1 base at V and 0 bases at J, with 9 bases between. The CDR3 spans 15 residues. CDR1 SGHDN and CDR2 FVKESK come from the germline V gene. The chain's CDR3 is CASSQVAGDQETQYF. In DNA form, the CDR3 reads TGTGCCAGCAGCCAAGTAGCAGGGGACCAAGAGACCCAGTACTTC.

The chain recombines TRBV3-1 (or the pseudogene TRBV3-2) with TRBJ2-1; D remains ambiguous. This CDR3 comprises 13 residues. Germline CDR1 reads LGHDT; CDR2 reads YNNKEL (reference sequence). Trimming removed 1 base from V and 3 bases from J, with 4 bases in between. CDR3 sequence reads: CASSQAVYNEQFF. CDR3 nucleotides: TGTGCCAGCAGCCAAGCCGTCTACAATGAGCAGTTCTTC.

This chain uses TRBV19 with TRBJ1-2; 7 bases line up with TRBD1. There are 13 residues in the CDR3. Germline CDR1 and CDR2: LNHDA and SQIVND (reference sequence). J lost 5 bases, V lost 4 bases, and 4 bases had no gene match. CDR3: CASSTDRDYGYTF. CDR3 sequence (DNA): TGTGCCAGTAGTACCGACAGGGATTATGGCTACACCTTC.

V and J are TRBV3-1 (or the pseudogene TRBV3-2) and TRBJ1-3; 7 bases map to TRBD1. The CDR3 is made up of 15 amino acids. Losses at the gene ends were 5 bases for V and 0 bases for J; bases not matched to a gene: 4. Germline lookup yields CDR1 LGHDT and CDR2 YNNKEL (reference sequence). CDR3 in amino acids: CASSLGQPSGNTIYF. CDR3 nucleotides: TGTGCCAGCAGCTTGGGACAGCCCTCTGGAAACACCATATATTTT.

V usage is TRBV4-2 and J usage is TRBJ2-5, with a tentative D call TRBD1 (6 bases). The germline V and J ends were trimmed by 1 base and 5 bases, with 17 bases remaining between them. CDR3 length: 16 residues. CDR1 and CDR2 (germline): LGHNA, YNFKEQ. CDR3 nucleotides: TGTGCCAGCAGCCAAGGAAACTACAGGGTTGAGGAGACCCAGTACTTC. This gives the protein CASSQGNYRVEETQYF.

The gene calls are TRBV24-1 and TRBJ1-2; D not certain. Between the trimmed V and J ends, which lost 0 bases and 10 bases, there was a span of 11 bases. The CDR3 extends over 13 amino acids. Germline values: CDR1 KGHDR, CDR2 SFDVKD. The CDR3 is CATSDLGQNHYTF. As DNA, the CDR3 is TGTGCCACCAGTGATTTGGGGCAGAATCACTACACCTTC.

The chain combines TRBV19 with TRBJ1-6; weak D call: TRBD1 (6 bases). The V end was cut by 3 bases, the J end by 10 bases, with 19 bases between. CDR1 is LNHDA, CDR2 SQIVND, per germline (reference sequence). The CDR3 has 16 residues. CDR3 nucleotide sequence: TGTGCCAGTAGTATGGTCGGGGGGCTCTCAGAATCACCCCTCCACTTT. Its protein is CASSMVGGLSESPLHF.

This chain uses TRBV7-2 with TRBJ1-6; 7 bases match TRBD1. The CDR3 extends over 13 amino acids. V lost 10 bases to trimming and J lost 10 bases; unmatched junction nucleotides: 10. CDR1 is SGHTA, CDR2 FQGNSA, per germline. DNA for the CDR3: TGTGCCACCAATGACAGGGTCAGGTCACCCCTCCACTTT. Encoded protein: CATNDRVRSPLHF.

The chain joins TRBV7-2 to TRBJ1-6; tentative D call: TRBD1 (5 bases). Trimming removed 1 base at V and 7 bases at J, with 11 bases between. This CDR3 is 15 amino acids long. Germline values: CDR1 SGHTA, CDR2 FQGNSA. The chain's CDR3 is CASSLVPGSNSPLHF. DNA for the CDR3: TGTGCCAGCAGCTTAGTACCAGGGTCCAATTCACCCCTCCACTTT.

The chain recombines TRBV15 with TRBJ1-6, with no clear D. CDR1 is LNHNV and CDR2 is YYDKDF in the germline V gene (reference sequence). The germline V and J ends were trimmed by 3 bases and 8 bases, with 8 bases remaining between them. This CDR3 has 13 amino acids. The CDR3 region has the DNA TGTGCCACCAGCAGGGAATTGTATTCACCCCTCCACTTT. Protein: CATSRELYSPLHF.

The DNA of the CDR3 is TGTGCCAGCAGCTCTAACTATGGCTACACCTTC. Translated: CASSSNYGYTF. The chain joins TRBV7-2 to TRBJ1-2; D is ambiguous. Trimming took 4 bases from V and 0 from J, leaving 0 bases between them. CDR1 and CDR2 (germline): SGHTA, FQGNSA. The CDR3 totals 11 residues.

The genes are TRBV6-5 and TRBJ1-2; D is perhaps TRBD1 (5 bases). The CDR3 has 13 residues. Germline V gene sequence: CDR1 MNHEY, CDR2 SVGAGI. V lost 10 bases and J 0 bases, leaving 12 bases between the germline ends. The CDR3 DNA is TGTGCCACCGGGACGCAAGCTAACTATGGCTACACCTTC. Encoded protein: CATGTQANYGYTF.

The V call is TRBV6-5, the J call TRBJ2-5; D unclear. Germline values: CDR1 MNHEY, CDR2 SVGAGI. Trimming pared 8 bases from V and 5 bases from J, leaving 9 bases between. The CDR3 has 11 residues. The chain's CDR3 is CASLGWETQYF. The CDR3 nucleotides are TGTGCCAGCCTTGGGTGGGAGACCCAGTACTTC.

The chain couples TRBV19 to TRBJ1-3; 9 positions match TRBD1. From germline, CDR1 is LNHDA and CDR2 SQIVND (reference sequence). The CDR3 length is 15 residues. Trimming at V came to 4 bases and at J to 1 base, leaving 2 bases not matched to a gene. CDR3 loop: CASSTGTGSGNTIYF. CDR3 coding DNA: TGTGCCAGTAGTACCGGGACAGGGTCTGGAAACACCATATATTTT.

DNA for the CDR3: TGTGCCAGCAGCTTACTAGGGGCCTCTGGAAACACCATATATTTT. Translated, it gives CASSLLGASGNTIYF. V usage is TRBV7-9 and J usage is TRBJ1-3; possible D gene TRBD1, 5 bases. Germline V gene sequence: CDR1 SEHNR, CDR2 FQNEAQ (reference sequence). Trimming pared 2 bases from V and 0 bases from J, leaving 8 bases between. This CDR3 is built from 15 residues.

The chain is built from TRBV6-4 and TRBJ2-1; 7 nucleotides match TRBD1. Looked up from germline, CDR1 is MRHNA and CDR2 is SNTAGT. V dropped 6 bases and J dropped 6; count of bases not matched to a gene: 5. The CDR3 runs 13 residues. This CDR3 reads CASSQGTANEQFF. The CDR3 DNA reads as TGTGCCAGCAGCCAAGGGACAGCCAATGAGCAGTTCTTC.

The chain combines TRBV7-9 with TRBJ2-7; a possible D gene is TRBD2 (6 bases). CDR3 length: 14 amino acids. Trimming took off 9 bases at V and 3 bases at J, with 18 bases between the two ends. Germline loops: CDR1 SEHNR, CDR2 FQNEAQ (reference sequence). This CDR3 is CASETGASVYEQYF. In nucleotides, the CDR3 is TGTGCCAGTGAAACGGGAGCGTCGGTCTACGAGCAGTACTTC.